This entry concerns a single TCR beta chain. This clone appeared once. Its binding antigen is unknown. The input lacks base qualities; no much larger clone sits a single base away. The source of the sample is a study of technical replicates of blood from a few donors (dated by TCRdb to 2016 to 2017). The germline V gene specifies SGHTS as CDR1 and YDEGEE as CDR2. Taken from cysteine to phenylalanine, the CDR3 has 14 residues. Just the 42-base CDR3 DNA is kept, in frame starting at base 1. V sheds 2 bases and J sheds 4 bases, leaving 11 bases between their ends. The library relied on the immunoSEQ multiplex PCR assay. The source is immuneACCESS, and TCRdb retained only in-frame sequences with V and J called. Part of the clones is not carried over; for the studies checked, unresolved V genes explain less than half of this, and the remainder is unexplained. The table for this sample lists roughly 87,000 clones; around 96% of them were counted only once. About 0.25% of the sample goes to the ten largest clones.

The receptor was derived from a human donor in good health. The sequenced sample consisted of T cells isolated from PBMCs. The rearrangement joined TRBV5-8 to TRBJ2-3; the D region possibly corresponds to TRBD2 (7 bases align). The nucleotide sequence is TGTGCCAGCAGCTTTGGGGGGGGCGCAGATACGCAGTATTTT. Translated, this is CASSFGGGADTQYF.